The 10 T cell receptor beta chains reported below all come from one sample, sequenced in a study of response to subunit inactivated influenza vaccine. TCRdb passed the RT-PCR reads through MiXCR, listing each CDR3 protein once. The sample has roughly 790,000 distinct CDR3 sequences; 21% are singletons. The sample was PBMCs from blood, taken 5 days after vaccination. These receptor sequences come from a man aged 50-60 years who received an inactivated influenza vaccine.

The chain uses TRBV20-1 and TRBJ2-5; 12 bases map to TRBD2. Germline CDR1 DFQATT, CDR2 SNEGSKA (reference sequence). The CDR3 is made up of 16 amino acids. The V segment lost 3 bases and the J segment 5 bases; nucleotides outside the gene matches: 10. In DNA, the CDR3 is TGCAGTGCTAGCCCGCCGGGACTAGCGGGCTACGAGACCCAGTACTTC. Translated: CSASPPGLAGYETQYF.

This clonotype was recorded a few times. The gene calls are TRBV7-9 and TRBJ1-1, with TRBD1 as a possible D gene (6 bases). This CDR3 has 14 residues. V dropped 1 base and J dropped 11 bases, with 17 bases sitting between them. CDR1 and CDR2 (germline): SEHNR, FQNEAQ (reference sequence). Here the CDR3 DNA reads TGTGCCAGCAGCTTAGAAGGTCCCCTGGGGGCGGCTTTCTTT. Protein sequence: CASSLEGPLGAAFF. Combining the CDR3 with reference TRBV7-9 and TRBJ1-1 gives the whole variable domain DTGVSQNPRHKITKRGQNVTFRCDPISEHNRLYWYRQTLGQGPEFLTYFQNEAQLEKSRLLSDRFSAERPKGSFSTLEIQRTEQGDSAMYLCASSLEGPLGAAFFGQGTRLTVV.

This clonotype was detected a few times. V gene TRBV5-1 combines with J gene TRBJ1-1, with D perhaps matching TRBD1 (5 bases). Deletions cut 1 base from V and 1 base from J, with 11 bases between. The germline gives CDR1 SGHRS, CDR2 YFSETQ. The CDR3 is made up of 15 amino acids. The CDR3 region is CASSLRGQENTEAFF. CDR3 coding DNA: TGCGCCAGCAGCTTGAGAGGACAAGAGAACACTGAAGCTTTCTTT.

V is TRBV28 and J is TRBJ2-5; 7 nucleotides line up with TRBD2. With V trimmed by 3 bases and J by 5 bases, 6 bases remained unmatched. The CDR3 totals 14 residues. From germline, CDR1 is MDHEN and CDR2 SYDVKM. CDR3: CASSFAGVRETQYF. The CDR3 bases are TGTGCCAGCAGTTTTGCGGGAGTCAGGGAGACCCAGTACTTC.

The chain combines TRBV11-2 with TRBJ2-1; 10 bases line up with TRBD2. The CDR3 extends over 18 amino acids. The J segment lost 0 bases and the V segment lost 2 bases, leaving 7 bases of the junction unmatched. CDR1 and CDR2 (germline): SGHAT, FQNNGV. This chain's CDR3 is CASSLLGLATSSYNEQFF. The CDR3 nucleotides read TGTGCCAGCAGCTTACTGGGACTAGCGACCAGCTCCTACAATGAGCAGTTCTTC.

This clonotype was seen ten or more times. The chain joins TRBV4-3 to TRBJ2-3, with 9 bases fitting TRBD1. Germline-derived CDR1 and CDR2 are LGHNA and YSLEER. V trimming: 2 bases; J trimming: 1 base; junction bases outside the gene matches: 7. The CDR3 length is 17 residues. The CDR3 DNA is TGCGCCAGCAGCCAACGGACAGGGGTCGTCCGCACAGATACGCAGTATTTT. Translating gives CASSQRTGVVRTDTQYF.

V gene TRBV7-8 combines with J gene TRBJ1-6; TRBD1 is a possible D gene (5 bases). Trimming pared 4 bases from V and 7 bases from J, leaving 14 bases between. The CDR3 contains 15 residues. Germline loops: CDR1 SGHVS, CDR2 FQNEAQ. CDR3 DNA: TGTGCCAGCAGCTCCCAGGGATCGGGGAATTCACCCCTCCACTTT. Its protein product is CASSSQGSGNSPLHF.

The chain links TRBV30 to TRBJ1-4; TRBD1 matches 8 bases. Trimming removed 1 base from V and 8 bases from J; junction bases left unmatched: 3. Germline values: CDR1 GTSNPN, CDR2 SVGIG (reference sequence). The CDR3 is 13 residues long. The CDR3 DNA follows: TGTGCCTGGAGTGGACAGGGGCCAGAAAAACTGTTTTTT. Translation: CAWSGQGPEKLFF.

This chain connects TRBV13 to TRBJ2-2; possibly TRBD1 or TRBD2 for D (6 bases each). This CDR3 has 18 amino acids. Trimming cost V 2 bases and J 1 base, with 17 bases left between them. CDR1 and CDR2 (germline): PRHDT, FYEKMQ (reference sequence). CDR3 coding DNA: TGTGCCAGCAGCTTAACGGGGGCCAGGGGTTGGAACACCGGGGAGCTGTTTTTT. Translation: CASSLTGARGWNTGELFF.

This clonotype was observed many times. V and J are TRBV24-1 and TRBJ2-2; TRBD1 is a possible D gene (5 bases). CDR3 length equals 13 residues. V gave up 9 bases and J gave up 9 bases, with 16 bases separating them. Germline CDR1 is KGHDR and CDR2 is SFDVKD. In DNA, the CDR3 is TGTGCCACCTCATTAACAGGTAGTCGGGAGCTGTTTTTT. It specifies CATSLTGSRELFF.